Listed here are 8 T cell receptor beta chains from one sample, sequenced in a study of CD8+CD57+ T cells in acquired aplastic anemia. In patients chosen for sequencing, flow cytometry had shown CD8+CD57+ cell expansion. The use of genomic DNA as template underpinned the TCR beta VDJ and CDR3 profiling. MiXCR, run by TCRdb on the reads, gives a single entry per CDR3 protein. The sample lists 150,000 or so distinct CDR3 sequences, around half occurring once. The sample taken for sequencing was sorted CD4+, CD8+, or CD8+CD57+ T cells (not recorded which) from PBMCs. The source of these receptors is a human donor with aplastic anemia.

This clonotype was counted at least ten times. The CDR3 coding sequence is TGCGCCAGCAGCATCGCCAGGGGTCACGACGAAGCTTTCTTT. Translating gives CASSIARGHDEAFF. The rearrangement links TRBV5-1 to TRBJ1-1; possible D gene TRBD1, 6 bases. The CDR3 is 14 residues long. Germline V lookup: CDR1 SGHRS, CDR2 YFSETQ. V was shortened by 4 bases and J by 8 bases, with 18 bases between the two germline ends.

This clonotype has ten or more counts. The chain links TRBV20-1 to TRBJ1-6, with TRBD1 matching over 11 bases. The V segment lost 1 base and the J segment 9 bases; nucleotides outside the gene matches: 2. This CDR3 spans 14 amino acids. Germline V gene lookup returns CDR1 DFQATT and CDR2 SNEGSKA (reference sequence). CDR3 amino acids: CSARGGQGVSPLHF. CDR3 sequence (DNA): TGCAGTGCTAGAGGGGGACAGGGGGTTTCACCCCTCCACTTT.

The chain carries TRBV19 and TRBJ1-2, with D unresolved. Between the trimmed V and J ends, which lost 7 bases and 3 bases, there was a span of 12 bases. Germline CDR1 LNHDA, CDR2 SQIVND (reference sequence). The CDR3 runs to 13 residues. CDR3 coding DNA: TGTGCCAGTATGGCGACACTATACTATGGCTACACCTTC. As protein: CASMATLYYGYTF.

Concerning this clonotype: A much larger clone sits a single nucleotide away, making a read error possible. The chain recombines TRBV13 with TRBJ1-2; D uncertain. CDR1 and CDR2 from the germline V gene are PRHDT and FYEKMQ (reference sequence). The CDR3 has 12 amino acids. Trimming left V 5 bases short and J 7 bases short, with 11 bases between. The CDR3 DNA follows: TGTGCCAGCAGCATTATGGCAGTTGGCTACACCTTC. Amino acid sequence: CASSIMAVGYTF.

V gene TRBV15 combines with J gene TRBJ2-7; D possibly corresponds to TRBD2 (6 bases). The CDR3 contains 14 residues. Trimming stripped 0 bases from V and 2 bases from J, with 8 bases between. Germline CDR1 and CDR2: LNHNV and YYDKDF (reference sequence). CDR3 sequence: CATSREGGTYEQYF. CDR3 coding DNA: TGTGCCACCAGCAGAGAGGGCGGGACCTACGAGCAGTACTTC.

The V call is TRBV2, the J call TRBJ2-7; TRBD2 matches 10 bases. With V trimmed by 9 bases and J by 3 bases, 2 bases remained unmatched. Germline V gene sequence: CDR1 SNHLY, CDR2 FYNNEI. The CDR3 has 12 residues. The CDR3 spells CARGTSDYEQYF. The CDR3 nucleotides read TGTGCCAGAGGGACTAGCGACTACGAGCAGTACTTC.

This clonotype is a singleton in its sample. The CDR3 does not close with the conserved phenylalanine or tryptophan, likely indicating a read error. CDR3 region: CSVVFRGAQETQYL. CDR3 DNA sequence: TGCAGCGTTGTATTCCGGGGGGCCCAAGAGACCCAGTACCTC. This chain joins TRBV29-1 and TRBJ2-5, with D perhaps TRBD2 (7 bases). This CDR3 is 14 amino acids long. Per germline, CDR1 SQVTM and CDR2 ANQGSEA. V shed 4 bases and J shed 1 base, with 13 bases lying between them.

This clonotype has at least ten counts. This chain links TRBV5-4 with TRBJ1-1; tentatively, D is TRBD1 (5 bases). Between the trimmed V and J ends, which lost 4 bases and 4 bases, there was a span of 14 bases. CDR3 length equals 14 residues. CDR1 and CDR2 (germline): SGHNT, YYREEE (reference sequence). The CDR3 coding sequence is TGTGCCAGCAGCACCAGGACACCAGGCACTGAAGCTTTCTTT. It is translated as CASSTRTPGTEAFF.